The sequence of this T cell receptor (beta chain) was determined in a study of blood T cell repertoires in COVID-19. About the research overall: Donors in the United States, Italy and Spain gave samples during acute or convalescent COVID-19. T cells, B-cell-depleted T cells, or PBMCs supplied cDNA or gDNA.

The CDR3 is made up of 14 amino acids. In germline, CDR1 is MNHEY, CDR2 SVGEGT. J was trimmed by 9 bases and V by 5 bases; bases with no gene match: 3. Original data processing: Nucleated cell counts were estimated from reference gene primer amplification. Sequencing used immunoSEQ multiplex PCR; TCRdb keeps in-frame clones, though not all of them. V and J calls and clone size follow that table, whereas D and trimming were derived from the DNA. The table records roughly 58,000 clones, about 70% of them present only once. This receptor was taken from a man aged 45-65 years with active or convalescent COVID-19. Specimen: peripheral blood. This chain connects TRBV6-2 or TRBV6-3 to TRBJ1-6; TRBD1 aligns across 11 bases. In DNA form, the CDR3 reads TGTGCCAGCAGTGGGGGACAGGGGGGTTCACCCCTCCACTTT. It encodes CASSGGQGGSPLHF.